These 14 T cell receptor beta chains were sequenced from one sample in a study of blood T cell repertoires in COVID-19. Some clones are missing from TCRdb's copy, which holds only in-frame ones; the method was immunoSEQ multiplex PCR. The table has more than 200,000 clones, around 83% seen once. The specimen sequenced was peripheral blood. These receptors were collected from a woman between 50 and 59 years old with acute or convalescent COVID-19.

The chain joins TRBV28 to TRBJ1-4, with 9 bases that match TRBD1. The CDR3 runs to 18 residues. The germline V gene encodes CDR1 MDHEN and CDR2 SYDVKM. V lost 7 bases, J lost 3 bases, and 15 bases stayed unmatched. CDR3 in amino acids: CASTSNRGRRPSNEKLFF. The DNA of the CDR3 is TGTGCCAGCACCTCGAACAGGGGGCGTCGTCCCTCTAATGAAAAACTGTTTTTT.

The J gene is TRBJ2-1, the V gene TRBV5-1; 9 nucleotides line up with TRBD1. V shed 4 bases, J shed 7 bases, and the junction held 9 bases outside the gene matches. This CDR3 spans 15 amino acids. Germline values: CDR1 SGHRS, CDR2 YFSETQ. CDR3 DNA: TGCGCCAGCAGCCCGGGACAGGGAGGCTTTAATGAGCAGTTCTTC. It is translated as CASSPGQGGFNEQFF.

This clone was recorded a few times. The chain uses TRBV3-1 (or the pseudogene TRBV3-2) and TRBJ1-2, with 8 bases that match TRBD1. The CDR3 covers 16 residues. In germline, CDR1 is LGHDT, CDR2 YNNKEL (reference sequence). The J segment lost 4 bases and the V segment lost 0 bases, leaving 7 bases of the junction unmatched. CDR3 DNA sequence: TGTGCCAGCAGCCAAGATTTTGGGACAGGCACCTATGGCTACACCTTC. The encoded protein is CASSQDFGTGTYGYTF.

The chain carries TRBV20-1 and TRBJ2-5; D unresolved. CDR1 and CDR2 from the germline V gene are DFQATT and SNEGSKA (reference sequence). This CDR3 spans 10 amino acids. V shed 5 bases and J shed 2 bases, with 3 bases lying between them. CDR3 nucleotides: TGCAGTGCTTATCAAGAGACCCAGTACTTC. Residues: CSAYQETQYF.

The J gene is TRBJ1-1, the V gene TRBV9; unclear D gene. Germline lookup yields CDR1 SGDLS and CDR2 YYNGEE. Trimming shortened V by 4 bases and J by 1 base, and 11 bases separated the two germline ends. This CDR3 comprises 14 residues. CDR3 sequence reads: CASSTPNGNTEAFF. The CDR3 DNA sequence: TGTGCCAGCAGCACGCCGAACGGGAACACTGAAGCTTTCTTT.

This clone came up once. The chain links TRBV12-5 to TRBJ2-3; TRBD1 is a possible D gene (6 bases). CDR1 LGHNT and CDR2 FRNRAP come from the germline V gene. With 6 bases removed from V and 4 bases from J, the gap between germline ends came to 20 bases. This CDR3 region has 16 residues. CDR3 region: CASGQPIGTLADTQYF. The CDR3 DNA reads TGTGCTAGTGGCCAGCCTATTGGGACATTAGCAGATACGCAGTATTTT.

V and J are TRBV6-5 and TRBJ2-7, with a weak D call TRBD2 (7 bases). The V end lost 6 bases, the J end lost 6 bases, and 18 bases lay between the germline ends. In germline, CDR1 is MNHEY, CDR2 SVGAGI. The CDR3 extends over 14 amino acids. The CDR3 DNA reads TGTGCCAGCAGCCCCCGGGGGGCCGGGGGCGAGCAGTACTTC. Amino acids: CASSPRGAGGEQYF.

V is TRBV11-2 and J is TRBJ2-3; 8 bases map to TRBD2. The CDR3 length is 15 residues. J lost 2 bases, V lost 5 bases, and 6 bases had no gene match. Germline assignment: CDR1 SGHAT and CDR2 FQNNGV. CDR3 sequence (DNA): TGTGCCAGCAGCCAATTAGCGGGATTCACAGATACGCAGTATTTT. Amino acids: CASSQLAGFTDTQYF.

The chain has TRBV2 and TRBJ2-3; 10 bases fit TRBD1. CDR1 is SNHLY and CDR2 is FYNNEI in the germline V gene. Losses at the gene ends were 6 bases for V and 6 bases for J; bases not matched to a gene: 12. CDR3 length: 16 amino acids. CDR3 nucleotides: TGTGCCAGCAGGAGGGACCGGGACAGGGGATGGGATACGCAGTATTTT. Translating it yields CASRRDRDRGWDTQYF.

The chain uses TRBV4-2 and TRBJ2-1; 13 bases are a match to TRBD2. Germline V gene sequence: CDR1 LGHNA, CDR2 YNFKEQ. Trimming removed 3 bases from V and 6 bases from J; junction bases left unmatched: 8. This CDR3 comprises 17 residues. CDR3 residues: CASSQILAGGPGNEQFF. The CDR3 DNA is TGTGCCAGCAGCCAGATACTAGCGGGAGGGCCGGGCAATGAGCAGTTCTTC.

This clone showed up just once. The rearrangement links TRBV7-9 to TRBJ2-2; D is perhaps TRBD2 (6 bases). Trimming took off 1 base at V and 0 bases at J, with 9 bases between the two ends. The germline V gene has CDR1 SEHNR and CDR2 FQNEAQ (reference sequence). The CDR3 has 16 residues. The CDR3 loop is CASSLVRGTNTGELFF. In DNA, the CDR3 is TGTGCCAGCAGCTTAGTGCGGGGCACGAACACCGGGGAGCTGTTTTTT.

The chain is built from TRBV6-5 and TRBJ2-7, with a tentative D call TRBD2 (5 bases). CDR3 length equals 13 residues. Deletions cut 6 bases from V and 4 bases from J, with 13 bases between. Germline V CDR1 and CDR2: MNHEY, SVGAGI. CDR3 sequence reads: CASRPGMVYEQYF. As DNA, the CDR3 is TGTGCCAGCAGGCCGGGGATGGTGTACGAGCAGTACTTC.

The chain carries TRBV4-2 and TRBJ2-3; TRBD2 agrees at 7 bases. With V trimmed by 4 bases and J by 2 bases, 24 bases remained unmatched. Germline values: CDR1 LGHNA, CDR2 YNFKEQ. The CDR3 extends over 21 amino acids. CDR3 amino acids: CASSPKRGGGSREGITDTQYF. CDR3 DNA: TGTGCCAGCAGCCCCAAGCGGGGAGGCGGGTCCCGAGAGGGAATCACAGATACGCAGTATTTT.

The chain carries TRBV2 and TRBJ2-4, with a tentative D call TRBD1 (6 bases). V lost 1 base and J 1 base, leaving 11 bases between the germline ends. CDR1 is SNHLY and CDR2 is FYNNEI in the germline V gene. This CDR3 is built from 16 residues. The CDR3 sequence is CASSEVTGKAKNIQYF. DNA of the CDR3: TGTGCCAGCAGTGAAGTTACAGGGAAGGCCAAAAACATTCAGTACTTC.